This TCR beta chain originates from a study of blood T cell repertoires in COVID-19. At the level of the study: Samples taken during acute and convalescent COVID-19 were collected in the United States, Italy and Spain.

The authors' processing: Nucleated cell number was recorded as an estimate derived from reference gene primer amplification. The protocol was immunoSEQ multiplex PCR, while the TCRdb copy is restricted to in-frame clones and leaves out a portion. V, J and clone size derive from that table, while D and trimming were established from the DNA sequence. The repertoire holds 250,000 to 350,000 clones, 85% to 90% seen once, with 6.3% in the top ten. Patients at the Seattle site were enrolled during active infection and followed longitudinally. The length of the CDR3 is 15 residues. Trimming removed 0 bases from V and 6 bases from J; junction bases left unmatched: 6. The germline CDR1 and CDR2 sequences are SGHRS and YFSETQ.

V is TRBV5-1 and J is TRBJ2-1; 7 bases are shared with TRBD1. The TCR was taken from a woman in her fifties or sixties with COVID-19, enrolled during active disease. Sequencing was performed on peripheral blood. CDR3 residues: CASSLGPGQANEQFF. In DNA form, the CDR3 reads TGCGCCAGCAGCTTGGGTCCCGGACAGGCCAATGAGCAGTTCTTC.